This T cell receptor (beta chain) originates from a study of Graves' ophthalmopathy and Graves' hyperthyroidism. General study points: Most thyroid-expanded clonotypes exceeding 0.001 frequency were also found in blood. Ophthalmopathy progression was predicted with 55% to 71% sensitivity and about 74% specificity.

Comment on this clonotype: Its cognate antigen is unknown.

The CDR3 length is 13 residues. CDR1 and CDR2 from the germline V gene are KGHDR and SFDVKD. Trimming took off 8 bases at V and 4 bases at J, with 10 bases between the two ends. RNA transcripts provided the template for amplifying TCR beta CDR3 regions. RT-PCR was first run with HTBI primers, then multiplex PCR in a second round. One entry per CDR3 protein results from TCRdb running MiXCR on the multiplex PCR reads. The sample has some 240,000 distinct CDR3 sequences; around 50% are singletons. Sequencing was done on a sample of peripheral blood. The chain combines TRBV24-1 with TRBJ2-2; D gene ambiguous. This TCR derives from an adult man with Graves' ophthalmopathy. CDR3: CATTRTATGELFF. The CDR3 DNA reads as TGTGCCACCACTCGGACCGCCACCGGGGAGCTGTTTTTT.